This T cell receptor (beta chain) was identified in a study of identical twins. Study-wide results and limits: Modelling underestimated the level of out-of-frame TCR alpha sharing observed in monozygotic twins. Weaker excess twin sharing was observed in beta out-of-frame sequences. A partial confounding effect on zero-insertion analyses could come from invariant MAIT and iNKT cells.

TCRdb ran MiXCR on the 5' RACE reads and lists one entry per CDR3 protein. The sample shows roughly 500,000 distinct CDR3 sequences, approximately 22% of them seen only once. In regard to this clonotype: Its antigen is not known.

This sample also belongs to another study, concerning T cells expressing NK-cell markers. That publication notes: Six of the donors carried dominant NKG2C+ clonotypes that took up 1.0-7.0% of their CD8+ T cells.

The receptor was isolated from a woman between 18 and 30 years old in good health. Sequenced sample: CD4+ T cells sorted from blood.

CDR3 protein: CATSRGRTEAFF. In DNA, the CDR3 is TGTGCCACCAGCAGAGGCCGGACTGAAGCTTTCTTT. The V call is TRBV15, the J call TRBJ1-1; D ambiguous. This CDR3 contains 12 residues. Germline V gene data show CDR1 as LNHNV and CDR2 as YYDKDF (reference sequence). Trimming took off 1 base at V and 5 bases at J, with 5 bases between the two ends.